This TCR beta chain stems from a study of blood T cell repertoires in COVID-19. Study in general: COVID-19 samples collected from the United States, Italy and Spain covered acute and convalescent phases.

In the original analysis: Counts of nucleated cells, estimated from reference gene primer amplification, were obtained. The method was immunoSEQ multiplex PCR; TCRdb's version includes in-frame clones alone and lacks a portion of them. That table is the source of V, J and clone size, and D and trimming were worked out from the DNA. Counted here are tens of thousands of clones, approximately 90% occurring once; the ten biggest clones make up around 15%. Germline V gene lookup returns CDR1 SGHVS and CDR2 FNYEAQ. Between the trimmed V and J ends, which lost 1 base and 0 bases, there was a span of 7 bases. CDR3 length: 16 amino acids.

The sequence was obtained from a male donor with acute or convalescent COVID-19. The sequenced material came from peripheral blood. The chain has TRBV7-6 and TRBJ2-6; a possible D gene is TRBD1 (5 bases). The CDR3 DNA reads as TGTGCCAGCAGCTTAGGACAGATCTCTGGGGCCAACGTCCTGACTTTC. It specifies CASSLGQISGANVLTF.